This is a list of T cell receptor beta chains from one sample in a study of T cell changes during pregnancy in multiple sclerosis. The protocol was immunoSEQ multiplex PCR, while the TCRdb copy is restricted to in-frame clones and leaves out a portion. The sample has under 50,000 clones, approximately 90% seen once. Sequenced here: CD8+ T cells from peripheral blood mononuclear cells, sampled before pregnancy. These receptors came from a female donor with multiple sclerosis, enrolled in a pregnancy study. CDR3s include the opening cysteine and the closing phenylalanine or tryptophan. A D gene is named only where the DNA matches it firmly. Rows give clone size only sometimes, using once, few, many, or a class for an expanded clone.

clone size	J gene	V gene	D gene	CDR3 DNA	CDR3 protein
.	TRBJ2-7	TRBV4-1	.	TGCGCCAGCAGCCATCCTCTCCGCTCCTACGAGCAGTACTTC	CASSHPLRSYEQYF
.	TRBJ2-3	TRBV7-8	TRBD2	TGTGCCAGCAGCCCGATAGCGGGAGGTAGCACAGATACGCAGTATTTT	CASSPIAGGSTDTQYF
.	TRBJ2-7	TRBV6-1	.	TGTGCCAGCAGTGAACACCAGGGTTCCATCTACGAGCAGTACTTC	CASSEHQGSIYEQYF
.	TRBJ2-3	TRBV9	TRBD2	TGTGCCAGCAGCGTAAGCGGGAGTATAGATACGCAGTATTTT	CASSVSGSIDTQYF
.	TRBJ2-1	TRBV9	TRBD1	TGTGCCAGCAGCGTAGGGACAGGGGACAATGAGCAGTTCTTC	CASSVGTGDNEQFF
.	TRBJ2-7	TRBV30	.	TGTGCCTGGAGGGACGGAGAGCGGTCCTACGAGCAGTACTTC	CAWRDGERSYEQYF
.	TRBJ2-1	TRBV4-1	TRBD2	TGCGCCAGCAGCCAAGACAGCAGCGGGACCGCCTACAATGAGCAGTTCTTC	CASSQDSSGTAYNEQFF
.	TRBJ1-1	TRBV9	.	TGTGCCAGCAGCCCCAGCGGAGCCCCCGGAGGGTCTGAAGCTTTCTTT	CASSPSGAPGGSEAFF
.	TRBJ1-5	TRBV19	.	TGTGCCAGTAGTATTAGTAGCAATCAGCCCCAGCATTTT	CASSISSNQPQHF
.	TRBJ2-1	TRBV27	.	TGTGCCAGCAGCTCCAGCGGAGGTTACAATGAGCAGTTCTTC	CASSSSGGYNEQFF
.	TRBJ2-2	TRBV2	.	TGTGCCAGCAGTTCAACAGGGTATTACACCGGGGAGCTGTTTTTT	CASSSTGYYTGELFF
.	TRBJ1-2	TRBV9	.	TGTGCCACCGAAAAACAGGGAGCTAACTATGGCTACACCTTC	CATEKQGANYGYTF
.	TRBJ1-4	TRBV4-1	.	TGCGCCAGCAGCCAAGATTCCGGTCTAGATGAAAAACTGTTTTTT	CASSQDSGLDEKLFF
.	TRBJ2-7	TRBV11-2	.	TGTGCCAGCAGCTTAGGACGGGGGTCGTCGTACGAGCAGTACTTC	CASSLGRGSSYEQYF
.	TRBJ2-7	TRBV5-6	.	TGTGCCAGCAGCCCGGACAGTTCCTACGAGCAGTACTTC	CASSPDSSYEQYF
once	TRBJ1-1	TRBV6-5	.	TGTGCCAGCAGTTACTCGGAAAGGGGAGGTACTGAAGCTTTCTTT	CASSYSERGGTEAFF
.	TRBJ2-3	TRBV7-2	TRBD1	TGTGCCAGCAGCCACAGGGGTGGCACAGATACGCAGTATTTT	CASSHRGGTDTQYF
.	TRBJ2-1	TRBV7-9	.	TGTGCCACTGGACAGTTCTACAATGAGCAGTTCTTC	CATGQFYNEQFF
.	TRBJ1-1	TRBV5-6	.	TGTGCCAGCAGTGCCAGGGGATTTTTCCGGGACACTGAAGCTTTCTTT	CASSARGFFRDTEAFF
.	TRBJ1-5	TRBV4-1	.	TGCGCCAGCAGCCAAGATCTGGGCTCTCAGCCCCAGCATTTT	CASSQDLGSQPQHF
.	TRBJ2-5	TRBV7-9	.	TGTGCCAGCAGCTTAGCGCCACAGTACCAAGAGACCCAGTACTTC	CASSLAPQYQETQYF
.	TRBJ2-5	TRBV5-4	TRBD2	TGTGCCAGCAGCTTGGTGGATAGCGGGGGGCTGGGCGAGACCCAGTACTTC	CASSLVDSGGLGETQYF
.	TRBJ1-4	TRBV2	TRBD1	TGTGCCAGCAGAGCAGGGGGCTTGGGAGAAAAACTGTTTTTT	CASRAGGLGEKLFF
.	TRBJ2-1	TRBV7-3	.	TGTGCCAGCAGCCACGGGACTGCGAATGAGCAGTTCTTC	CASSHGTANEQFF
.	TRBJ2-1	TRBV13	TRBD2	TGTGCCAGCAGCTCCCGTGGTAGCGGGGGGGCCTTTGGCTACAATGAGCAGTTCTTC	CASSSRGSGGAFGYNEQFF
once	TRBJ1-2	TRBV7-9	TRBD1	TGTGCCAGCAGCTTAGTCGGGACAGGGGGCCCCGGGTACTATGGCTACACCTTC	CASSLVGTGGPGYYGYTF
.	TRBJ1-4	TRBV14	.	TGTGCCAGCAGCCCAGGGAACTTCCGGAGAACTAATGAAAAACTGTTTTTT	CASSPGNFRRTNEKLFF
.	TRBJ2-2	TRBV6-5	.	TGTGCCAGCAGTTTGCCAGGGACCGGGGAGCTGTTTTTT	CASSLPGTGELFF
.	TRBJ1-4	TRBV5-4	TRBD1	TGTGCCAGCAGCTTTTCCGGGACAGGGTTTCCAAAACTGTTTTTT	CASSFSGTGFPKLFF
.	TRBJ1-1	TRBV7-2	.	TGTGCCAGCAGCTATGGGGCGAACACTGAAGCTTTCTTT	CASSYGANTEAFF
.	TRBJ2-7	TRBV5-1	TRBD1	TGCGCCAGCAGCAACTATCAACAGGGGGCACACGAGCAGTACTTC	CASSNYQQGAHEQYF
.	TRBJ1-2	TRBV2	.	TGTGCCAGCCCGGGAAGTGGCTACACCTTC	CASPGSGYTF
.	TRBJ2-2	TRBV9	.	TGTGCCAGCAGCGTAGCTAGGACCGGGGAGCTGTTTTTT	CASSVARTGELFF
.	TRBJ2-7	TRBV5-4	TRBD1	TGTGCCAGCAGCTTGGACAGGGGGCCCTACGAGCAGTACTTC	CASSLDRGPYEQYF
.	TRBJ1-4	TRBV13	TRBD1	TGTGCCAGCAGCTTAGTCGGGACAGGGGTGGCACATAATGAAAAACTGTTTTTT	CASSLVGTGVAHNEKLFF
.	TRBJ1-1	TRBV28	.	TGTGCCAGCAGTTTTGGCAGATTCAACACTGAAGCTTTCTTT	CASSFGRFNTEAFF
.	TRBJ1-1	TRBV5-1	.	TGCGCCAGCAGCTTGGTAAACACTGAAGCTTTCTTT	CASSLVNTEAFF
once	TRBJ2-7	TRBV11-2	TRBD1	TGTGCCAGCAGCTTAGTTTGGGACAGGGTTCGGGAGCAGTACTTC	CASSLVWDRVREQYF
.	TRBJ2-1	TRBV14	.	TGTGCCAGCAGCCAAATGTCAAGGGGGAATGAGCAGTTCTTC	CASSQMSRGNEQFF
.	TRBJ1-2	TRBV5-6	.	TGTGCCAGCAGCTTAGGAGGGTTTGGCTACACCTTC	CASSLGGFGYTF
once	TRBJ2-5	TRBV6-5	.	TGTGCCAGCAGTTTTTTACAGTCGAAGACCCAGTACTTC	CASSFLQSKTQYF